The 29 T cell receptor beta chains below were found in one sample sequenced in a study of T-cell reconstitution after alpha-beta-depleted transplantation in children. TCRbeta library preparation incorporated unique molecular identifiers. Via MiXCR, TCRdb re-called the PCR reads, giving one row per CDR3 protein. The sample holds about 250,000 distinct CDR3 sequences, roughly a quarter seen once. The source was PBMCs, mostly from graft donor cells, collected 360 days after TCRalphabeta/CD19-depleted stem cell transplant. These receptors originate from a female patient aged 2 to 10 who had a stem cell transplant for congenital amegakaryocytic thrombocytopenia, so the T cells may come from the graft donor.

In this sample, this clonotype turned up a few times. This sequence joins TRBV4-2 and TRBJ2-2; TRBD1 matches at 7 bases. This CDR3 has 14 residues. V dropped 2 bases and J dropped 6; count of bases not matched to a gene: 3. In germline, CDR1 is LGHNA, CDR2 YNFKEQ. The CDR3 here is CASSQPDRAGELFF. The CDR3 DNA reads TGTGCCAGCAGCCAACCAGACAGGGCCGGGGAGCTGTTTTTT.

CDR3 in amino acids: CASSRLLAETQYF. CDR3 DNA sequence: TGCGCCAGCAGTAGGTTACTGGCGGAGACCCAGTACTTC. The J gene is TRBJ2-5, the V gene TRBV4-1; no definite D call. Germline V gene sequence: CDR1 MGHRA, CDR2 YSYEKL. V was shortened by 6 bases and J by 5 bases, with 13 bases between the two germline ends. The length of the CDR3 is 13 residues.

This clonotype was counted ten times or more. The chain has TRBV10-3 and TRBJ2-7; TRBD1 matches 10 bases. The J segment lost 3 bases and the V segment lost 2 bases, leaving 7 bases of the junction unmatched. CDR1 is ENHRY, CDR2 SYGVKD, per germline. There are 16 residues in the CDR3. CDR3 protein: CAISEPRTGGNYEQYF. CDR3 nucleotides: TGTGCCATCAGTGAGCCGAGGACAGGGGGTAACTACGAGCAGTACTTC.

This clonotype was picked up a small number of times. The V and J genes are TRBV10-1 and TRBJ1-4, with D perhaps TRBD1 (6 bases). Germline loops: CDR1 WNHNN, CDR2 SYGVQD (reference sequence). The CDR3 is 15 amino acids. Trimming removed 0 bases from V and 7 bases from J, with 12 bases in between. The CDR3 protein is CASSESARGSEKLFF. In nucleotides, the CDR3 is TGCGCCAGCAGTGAGTCGGCCAGGGGAAGTGAAAAACTGTTTTTT.

In its sample, this clonotype was seen a few times. The CDR3 region is CASSLELAGSYEQYF. Here the CDR3 DNA reads TGTGCCAGCAGCTTAGAACTAGCGGGCTCCTACGAGCAGTACTTC. The chain is built from TRBV7-2 and TRBJ2-7, with TRBD2 identical over 9 bases. With 1 base clipped from V and 0 bases from J, the junction kept 1 base outside the gene matches. Germline V gene data show CDR1 as SGHTA and CDR2 as FQGNSA. The CDR3 is 15 residues long.

The chain employs TRBV6-1 and TRBJ1-2, with 12 nucleotides matching TRBD1. This CDR3 region has 15 residues. Germline CDR1 reads MNHNS; CDR2 reads SASEGT. With 5 bases clipped from V and 7 bases from J, the junction kept 8 bases outside the gene matches. The CDR3 loop is CASSSAGTGGLGYTF. The CDR3 nucleotides read TGTGCCAGCAGTAGCGCCGGGACAGGGGGCCTTGGCTACACCTTC.

This sequence joins TRBV29-1 and TRBJ2-1, with D possibly called TRBD1 or TRBD2 (6 bases each). Germline CDR1 SQVTM, CDR2 ANQGSEA. Trimming pared 4 bases from V and 9 bases from J, leaving 22 bases between. The CDR3 covers 15 residues. CDR3: CSVVGGGLAEGEQFF. The CDR3 DNA follows: TGCAGCGTTGTCGGAGGGGGGCTAGCCGAAGGTGAGCAGTTCTTC.

The table lists this clonotype with a few counts. The rearrangement uses TRBV4-3 and TRBJ2-1; D remains unclear. This CDR3 spans 15 amino acids. V was clipped by 0 bases and J by 5 bases, with 11 bases between them. Germline V gene sequence: CDR1 LGHNA, CDR2 YSLEER. The CDR3 here is CASSQELLEDNEQFF. The DNA for the CDR3 is TGCGCCAGCAGCCAAGAGTTGCTAGAAGACAATGAGCAGTTCTTC.

In this sample, this clonotype turned up a few times. V is TRBV20-1 and J is TRBJ2-7; D possibly corresponds to TRBD2 (5 bases). The V gene's germline CDR1 is DFQATT and CDR2 SNEGSKA (reference sequence). CDR3 length equals 13 residues. Deletions cut 4 bases from V and 5 bases from J, with 15 bases between. CDR3 sequence (DNA): TGCAGTGCTACGACCGGGAACGTGAACGAGCAGTACTTC. This codes for CSATTGNVNEQYF.

This clonotype was seen more than once but under ten times. CDR3 protein: CASSLTIAGEQFF. The CDR3 DNA reads as TGTGCCAGCAGCTTAACCATAGCGGGGGAGCAGTTCTTC. This chain links TRBV7-3 with TRBJ2-1, with TRBD2 matching over 8 bases. The germline V gene encodes CDR1 SGHTA and CDR2 FQGTGA. This CDR3 has 13 residues. Trimming cost V 0 bases and J 10 bases; bases outside gene matches: 2.

This clonotype was observed many times. CDR3 amino acids: CSARPPSWGKNIQYF. CDR3 sequence (DNA): TGCAGTGCTAGACCGCCGAGCTGGGGCAAAAACATTCAGTACTTC. The genes are TRBV20-1 and TRBJ2-4; D is uncertain. Germline V gene lookup returns CDR1 DFQATT and CDR2 SNEGSKA (reference sequence). The CDR3 extends over 15 amino acids. V lost 2 bases and J 3 bases, leaving 14 bases between the germline ends.

This clonotype came up a few times. The genes are TRBV28 and TRBJ2-7; 7 nucleotides align to TRBD2. CDR1 is MDHEN and CDR2 is SYDVKM in the germline V gene. The V gene end was trimmed by 8 bases and the J gene end by 2 bases; junction bases not matched to a gene: 6. The CDR3 has 13 residues. CDR3 sequence: CASRTGGTYEQYF. CDR3 bases: TGTGCCAGCCGGACGGGGGGAACCTACGAGCAGTACTTC.

This clonotype has a count of ten or more. V and J are TRBV7-9 and TRBJ2-5; weak D call: TRBD1 (6 bases). Per germline, CDR1 SEHNR and CDR2 FQNEAQ (reference sequence). V lost 5 bases to trimming and J lost 2 bases, with 12 bases between them. The CDR3 is made up of 14 amino acids. As DNA, the CDR3 is TGTGCCAGCAGCCTCGGGACAAATCAAGAGACCCAGTACTTC. It codes for CASSLGTNQETQYF.

The rearrangement links TRBV11-2 to TRBJ1-3; 8 nucleotides align to TRBD1. Losses at the gene ends were 5 bases for V and 1 base for J; bases not matched to a gene: 7. Looked up from germline, CDR1 is SGHAT and CDR2 is FQNNGV. The CDR3 spans 16 residues. CDR3 nucleotide sequence: TGTGCCAGCAGCCGCCGACAGGGGCGATCTGGAAACACCATATATTTT. Amino acid sequence: CASSRRQGRSGNTIYF.

This clonotype was observed a few times. This chain uses TRBV15 with TRBJ2-1; 7 nucleotides line up with TRBD1. There are 15 residues in the CDR3. After removal of 4 bases from V and 15 bases from J, the junction contained 18 bases not matched to a gene. The germline CDR1 and CDR2 sequences are LNHNV and YYDKDF (reference sequence). CDR3 in amino acids: CATSIAPTGVRPSFF. The CDR3 DNA sequence: TGTGCCACCAGCATCGCCCCAACAGGGGTGCGCCCGTCGTTCTTC.

There are a few counts of this clonotype. This chain links TRBV5-1 with TRBJ2-1, with 10 bases that match TRBD1. The CDR3 runs 15 residues. V gave up 4 bases and J gave up 8 bases; unmatched junction bases: 9. The germline gives CDR1 SGHRS, CDR2 YFSETQ. Written as DNA, the CDR3 is TGCGCCAGCAGCAAACCGGGACAGGGGTCTGATGAGCAGTTCTTC. This translates into CASSKPGQGSDEQFF.

V usage is TRBV20-1 and J usage is TRBJ2-7; 14 bases are shared with TRBD2. The CDR3 spans 13 residues. Germline V gene sequence: CDR1 DFQATT, CDR2 SNEGSKA (reference sequence). Trimming took 6 bases from V and 7 from J; bases not matched to a gene: 5. CDR3 nucleotide sequence: TGCAGTGCCGGGACTAGCGGGAGCCGAGAGCAGTACTTC. It encodes CSAGTSGSREQYF.

The V gene is TRBV25-1, the J gene TRBJ1-2; 7 bases agree with TRBD1. The trim removed 5 bases at V and 3 bases at J, leaving 6 bases unmatched. CDR1 is MGHDK and CDR2 is SYGVNS in the germline V gene. This CDR3 comprises 14 residues. CDR3 protein: CASSTRQGHYGYTF. Here the CDR3 DNA reads TGTGCCAGCAGTACTCGACAGGGACACTATGGCTACACCTTC.

The CDR3 loop reads CATSRFTGGDGYTF. The CDR3 DNA sequence: TGTGCCACCAGCAGATTCACAGGGGGCGATGGCTACACCTTC. The chain carries TRBV15 and TRBJ1-2, with 9 positions matching TRBD1. In germline, CDR1 is LNHNV, CDR2 YYDKDF (reference sequence). V lost 2 bases to trimming and J lost 6 bases; unmatched junction nucleotides: 4. The CDR3 runs to 14 residues.

V gene TRBV18 combines with J gene TRBJ1-1; tentatively, D is TRBD1 (5 bases). The CDR3 is made up of 16 amino acids. The germline V and J ends were trimmed by 6 bases and 2 bases, with 19 bases remaining between them. Germline V CDR1 and CDR2: KGHSH, LQKENI. CDR3 residues: CASSPLRAFQNTEAFF. The CDR3 DNA reads TGTGCCAGCTCCCCCCTCAGGGCGTTTCAAAACACTGAAGCTTTCTTT.

This chain connects TRBV15 to TRBJ2-1; D ambiguous. In germline, CDR1 is LNHNV, CDR2 YYDKDF (reference sequence). The CDR3 covers 16 residues. V was shortened by 3 bases and J by 5 bases, with 17 bases between the two germline ends. The CDR3 sequence: CATSRTGPQLNNEQFF. The CDR3 coding sequence is TGTGCCACCAGCAGGACCGGTCCCCAATTAAACAATGAGCAGTTCTTC.

The J gene is TRBJ2-7, the V gene TRBV18, with 13 bases identical to TRBD2. With V trimmed by 6 bases and J by 0 bases, 14 bases remained unmatched. The CDR3 has 19 amino acids. From germline, CDR1 is KGHSH and CDR2 LQKENI. The CDR3 sequence: CASSNRGLAGSPSSYEQYF. As DNA, the CDR3 is TGTGCCAGCTCCAACCGGGGACTAGCGGGGAGCCCGAGCTCCTACGAGCAGTACTTC.

The chain links TRBV7-9 to TRBJ1-4; D not resolved. The CDR3 runs to 12 residues. Trimming pared 0 bases from V and 7 bases from J, leaving 3 bases between. Germline lookup yields CDR1 SEHNR and CDR2 FQNEAQ (reference sequence). The CDR3: CASSLAFEKLFF. CDR3 sequence (DNA): TGTGCCAGCAGCTTAGCTTTTGAAAAACTGTTTTTT. Combining the CDR3 with reference TRBV7-9 and TRBJ1-4 gives the whole variable domain DTGVSQNPRHKITKRGQNVTFRCDPISEHNRLYWYRQTLGQGPEFLTYFQNEAQLEKSRLLSDRFSAERPKGSFSTLEIQRTEQGDSAMYLCASSLAFEKLFFGSGTQLSVL.

This rearrangement joins TRBV27 to TRBJ1-4, with D perhaps matching TRBD1 (5 bases). CDR3 length: 15 amino acids. V shed 3 bases and J shed 0 bases, with 8 bases lying between them. CDR1 and CDR2 from the germline V gene are MNHEY and SMNVEV (reference sequence). The DNA of the CDR3 is TGTGCCAGCAGTTTGGGACGGTCAACTAATGAAAAACTGTTTTTT. This encodes CASSLGRSTNEKLFF.

The chain has TRBV3-1 and TRBJ2-3; 9 bases are shared with TRBD2. V gave up 0 bases and J gave up 2 bases; unmatched junction bases: 6. CDR3 length: 17 residues. In germline, CDR1 is LGHDT, CDR2 YNNKEL (reference sequence). The CDR3 loop reads CASSQDWASGDTDTQYF. The DNA of the CDR3 is TGTGCCAGCAGCCAAGATTGGGCTAGCGGGGACACAGATACGCAGTATTTT.

In its sample, this clonotype was seen a few times. The rearrangement links TRBV20-1 to TRBJ2-3, with D possibly TRBD1 on 6 matching bases. This CDR3 region has 16 residues. V was trimmed by 1 base and J by 1 base, leaving 15 bases between them. The germline gives CDR1 DFQATT, CDR2 SNEGSKA (reference sequence). The CDR3 coding sequence is TGCAGTGCTAGAGGTTTGGGGGCGAGTGGCACAGATACGCAGTATTTT. It codes for CSARGLGASGTDTQYF.

The chain employs TRBV12-3 or TRBV12-4 and TRBJ1-5; 11 bases are a match to TRBD1. The CDR3 spans 16 residues. V trimming: 6 bases; J trimming: 3 bases; junction bases outside the gene matches: 7. In nucleotides, the CDR3 is TGTGCCAGCAGCTTGGGACAGGGGGGTTTCAATCAGCCCCAGCATTTT. Its translation: CASSLGQGGFNQPQHF.

V gene TRBV7-2 combines with J gene TRBJ1-1, with 9 positions matching TRBD1. The germline V gene has CDR1 SGHTA and CDR2 FQGNSA. The length of the CDR3 is 12 residues. J gave up 12 bases and V 3 bases, and 5 bases lay outside the gene matches. The DNA for the CDR3 is TGTGCCAGCAGCTTCCCGGGACAGGGAACTTTCTTT. It codes for CASSFPGQGTFF.

This clonotype was counted a few times. The chain has TRBV2 and TRBJ1-3; D is perhaps TRBD1 (5 bases). In germline, CDR1 is SNHLY, CDR2 FYNNEI. The ends were cut back, 2 bases at V and 2 bases at J, with 10 bases in the middle. This CDR3 has 15 residues. CDR3 protein: CASSETGLAGNTIYF. The CDR3 DNA is TGTGCCAGCAGTGAAACGGGGCTAGCTGGAAACACCATATATTTT.